This is a list of T cell receptor beta chains from one sample in a study of response to subunit inactivated influenza vaccine. TCRdb re-called the RT-PCR reads through MiXCR, storing one row per CDR3 protein. This table has hundreds of thousands of distinct CDR3 sequences, around 20% appearing once. The source was PBMCs from blood, collected around 5 days after vaccination. The receptor set was obtained from a middle-aged man who received an inactivated influenza vaccine. Each CDR3 is given with its conserved first and last residue. Each record gives: clone size, J gene, V gene, D gene, CDR3 DNA, CDR3 protein. D genes are given only for firm matches. Not all rows give a size; the values are once, few, many and, for expanded clones, a class.

clone size: NA; J gene: TRBJ2-4; V gene: TRBV20-1; D gene: NA; CDR3 DNA: TGCAGTGCTAGAGATCTCGTCAGGGAGAAAAACATTCAGTACTTC; CDR3 protein: CSARDLVREKNIQYF
clone size: few; J gene: TRBJ2-3; V gene: TRBV5-1; D gene: TRBD2; CDR3 DNA: TGCGCCAGCAGCTTGGCGGGACTAGCGGCAGATACGCAGTATTTT; CDR3 protein: CASSLAGLAADTQYF
clone size: few; J gene: TRBJ1-6; V gene: TRBV6-5; D gene: TRBD1; CDR3 DNA: TGTGCCAGCAGTTACTCTGGCGGGACAGGGGTATTTGATTCACCCCTCCACTTT; CDR3 protein: CASSYSGGTGVFDSPLHF
clone size: NA; J gene: TRBJ1-1; V gene: TRBV5-1; D gene: NA; CDR3 DNA: TGCGCCAGCAGCTTGGAAGCAGTCTTCTACACTGAAGCTTTCTTT; CDR3 protein: CASSLEAVFYTEAFF
clone size: many; J gene: TRBJ2-7; V gene: TRBV20-1; D gene: NA; CDR3 DNA: TGCAGTGCTAGTGATGGGGGCAGGTACGAGCAGTACTTC; CDR3 protein: CSASDGGRYEQYF
clone size: NA; J gene: TRBJ2-7; V gene: TRBV20-1; D gene: TRBD1; CDR3 DNA: TGCAGTGCTCGAGGGCAGGGGGCCTACGAGCAGTACTTC; CDR3 protein: CSARGQGAYEQYF
clone size: few; J gene: TRBJ1-2; V gene: TRBV24-1; D gene: TRBD1; CDR3 DNA: TGTGCCACCAGTGTTACCGGGACAGGGGGAACTGGCTACACCTTC; CDR3 protein: CATSVTGTGGTGYTF
clone size: many; J gene: TRBJ2-7; V gene: TRBV4-3; D gene: NA; CDR3 DNA: TGCGCCAGCACCGTCTTCGAGAGGGATCGACACGAGCAGTACTTC; CDR3 protein: CASTVFERDRHEQYF
clone size: NA; J gene: TRBJ1-6; V gene: TRBV28; D gene: TRBD1; CDR3 DNA: TGTGCCAGCAGATCCGGGACAGGGTATTCACCCCTCCACTTT; CDR3 protein: CASRSGTGYSPLHF
clone size: NA; J gene: TRBJ2-7; V gene: TRBV7-2; D gene: TRBD1; CDR3 DNA: TGTGCCAGCAGCGTGCTGGGGACAGGGTACTACGAGCAGTACTTC; CDR3 protein: CASSVLGTGYYEQYF
clone size: few; J gene: TRBJ1-1; V gene: TRBV29-1; D gene: NA; CDR3 DNA: TGCAGCGTGCCCTTGCTGGCCGACCCGCGGGGAGAGAACACTGAAGCTTTCTTT; CDR3 protein: CSVPLLADPRGENTEAFF
clone size: NA; J gene: TRBJ1-4; V gene: TRBV4-2; D gene: NA; CDR3 DNA: TGTGCCAGCAGCCAAGATCTTTGGAGGACCGAAAAACTGTTTTTT; CDR3 protein: CASSQDLWRTEKLFF
clone size: few; J gene: TRBJ2-3; V gene: TRBV12-3/TRBV12-4; D gene: TRBD1; CDR3 DNA: TGTGCCAGCAGCCTTAACAGGGGAAGCACAGATACGCAGTATTTT; CDR3 protein: CASSLNRGSTDTQYF
clone size: many; J gene: TRBJ1-1; V gene: TRBV6-2/TRBV6-3; D gene: NA; CDR3 DNA: TGTGCCAGCAGCCCGGGGCAGACTGAAGCTTTCTTT; CDR3 protein: CASSPGQTEAFF
clone size: NA; J gene: TRBJ1-5; V gene: TRBV2; D gene: TRBD1; CDR3 DNA: TGTGCCAGCAGTGAACGGACAGGCTGGAATCAGCCCCAGCATTTT; CDR3 protein: CASSERTGWNQPQHF
clone size: few; J gene: TRBJ1-1; V gene: TRBV4-1; D gene: NA; CDR3 DNA: TGCGCCAGCAGCCTGACCGCATTCATGAACACTGAAGCTTTCTTT; CDR3 protein: CASSLTAFMNTEAFF
clone size: few; J gene: TRBJ2-1; V gene: TRBV10-3; D gene: NA; CDR3 DNA: TGTGCCATCAGCGGCAATTCAGAGCAGTTCTTC; CDR3 protein: CAISGNSEQFF
clone size: NA; J gene: TRBJ2-2; V gene: TRBV6-2/TRBV6-3; D gene: TRBD1; CDR3 DNA: TGTGCCACCCAAGGGGGCCCGATTTACTCGAACACCGGGGAGCTGTTTTTT; CDR3 protein: CATQGGPIYSNTGELFF
clone size: many; J gene: TRBJ2-7; V gene: TRBV12-3/TRBV12-4; D gene: TRBD2; CDR3 DNA: TGTGCCAGCAGTTACGGCCCGGGACTAGCGGGGGCCCTACCCCCCTACGAGCAGTACTTC; CDR3 protein: CASSYGPGLAGALPPYEQYF
clone size: NA; J gene: TRBJ2-7; V gene: TRBV13; D gene: TRBD1; CDR3 DNA: TGTGCCAGCAGGGCGAGGGACAGGTACGAGCAGTACTTC; CDR3 protein: CASRARDRYEQYF
clone size: many; J gene: TRBJ2-2; V gene: TRBV4-1; D gene: NA; CDR3 DNA: TGCGCCAGCAGCCAAGTCCTCCTGGGGGGGGCTGACACCGGGGAGCTGTTTTTT; CDR3 protein: CASSQVLLGGADTGELFF
clone size: few; J gene: TRBJ2-3; V gene: TRBV4-2; D gene: NA; CDR3 DNA: TGTGCCAGCAGCCAAGGACAGCGCACAGATACGCAGTATTTT; CDR3 protein: CASSQGQRTDTQYF
clone size: NA; J gene: TRBJ2-2; V gene: TRBV7-2; D gene: TRBD2; CDR3 DNA: TGTGCCAGCAGCATTCGACTAGCGGGCACCGGGGAGCTGTTTTTT; CDR3 protein: CASSIRLAGTGELFF
clone size: NA; J gene: TRBJ2-7; V gene: TRBV7-8; D gene: TRBD2; CDR3 DNA: TGTGCCAGCAGGGACGGGACTAGCGGCAGAGACGAGCAGTACTTC; CDR3 protein: CASRDGTSGRDEQYF
clone size: few; J gene: TRBJ2-3; V gene: TRBV12-3/TRBV12-4; D gene: NA; CDR3 DNA: TGTGCCAGCAGCAACGACAGGGACTACACAGATACGCAGTATTTT; CDR3 protein: CASSNDRDYTDTQYF
clone size: few; J gene: TRBJ2-6; V gene: TRBV20-1; D gene: NA; CDR3 DNA: TGCAGTGCTAGAGATGTAGCGGAATCTGGGGCCAACGTCCTGACTTTC; CDR3 protein: CSARDVAESGANVLTF
clone size: NA; J gene: TRBJ2-1; V gene: TRBV7-9; D gene: TRBD2; CDR3 DNA: TGTGCCAGCAGCGAAACGGGGGGGCAGAATGAGCAGTTCTTC; CDR3 protein: CASSETGGQNEQFF
clone size: NA; J gene: TRBJ2-1; V gene: TRBV5-6; D gene: NA; CDR3 DNA: TGTGCCAGCAGCTTGTTGGGGGTGAGTGGCAATGAGCAGTTCTTC; CDR3 protein: CASSLLGVSGNEQFF
clone size: few; J gene: TRBJ1-1; V gene: TRBV29-1; D gene: TRBD1; CDR3 DNA: TGCAGCGTCCGCGACCTACAGGGGAGGGGAGTTACTGAAGCTTTCTTT; CDR3 protein: CSVRDLQGRGVTEAFF
clone size: NA; J gene: TRBJ2-1; V gene: TRBV29-1; D gene: TRBD2; CDR3 DNA: TGCAGCGCTGGGGGACTAGCGGGGAATGAGCAGTTCTTC; CDR3 protein: CSAGGLAGNEQFF
clone size: few; J gene: TRBJ1-2; V gene: TRBV20-1; D gene: TRBD1; CDR3 DNA: TGCAGTGTGCGAGCACAGGGGGAGGATGGCTACACCTTC; CDR3 protein: CSVRAQGEDGYTF
clone size: many; J gene: TRBJ2-1; V gene: TRBV4-3; D gene: TRBD2; CDR3 DNA: TGCGCCAGCAGCCAAGATCTTCGGACTAGCGCTCACAATGAGCAGTTCTTC; CDR3 protein: CASSQDLRTSAHNEQFF
clone size: few; J gene: TRBJ2-7; V gene: TRBV20-1; D gene: NA; CDR3 DNA: TGCAGTGCTAGTTTTGCGGCCTACGAGCAGTACTTC; CDR3 protein: CSASFAAYEQYF
clone size: few; J gene: TRBJ2-5; V gene: TRBV20-1; D gene: TRBD2; CDR3 DNA: TGCAGTGCTAGAAAAGACGGAAGCGGGAGTGGAACCCAGTACTTC; CDR3 protein: CSARKDGSGSGTQYF
clone size: many; J gene: TRBJ1-4; V gene: TRBV20-1; D gene: TRBD1; CDR3 DNA: TGCAGTGCTAGCCCTGCGACAGGGAATGAAAAACTGTTTTTT; CDR3 protein: CSASPATGNEKLFF
clone size: NA; J gene: TRBJ1-5; V gene: TRBV20-1; D gene: TRBD1; CDR3 DNA: TGCAGTGCTAGGGACCCGGACAGGGGGCGTAATCAGCCCCAGCATTTT; CDR3 protein: CSARDPDRGRNQPQHF
clone size: few; J gene: TRBJ2-5; V gene: TRBV10-3; D gene: TRBD2; CDR3 DNA: TGTGCCACCGCAAGGTTCGAGCGGGGGGACCAAGAGACCCAGTACTTC; CDR3 protein: CATARFERGDQETQYF
clone size: few; J gene: TRBJ1-2; V gene: TRBV30; D gene: NA; CDR3 DNA: TGTGCCTGGATTCTACGGCGGGACCGCTACACCTTC; CDR3 protein: CAWILRRDRYTF
clone size: NA; J gene: TRBJ2-7; V gene: TRBV4-2; D gene: NA; CDR3 DNA: TGTGCCAGCAGCCAAGATGGGAACGACAGGAGCTACGAGCAGTACTTC; CDR3 protein: CASSQDGNDRSYEQYF
clone size: NA; J gene: TRBJ1-1; V gene: TRBV10-3; D gene: NA; CDR3 DNA: TGTGCCATCAACCTGGACCGTTCTAGAAACACTGAAGCTTTCTTT; CDR3 protein: CAINLDRSRNTEAFF
clone size: few; J gene: TRBJ2-6; V gene: TRBV7-2; D gene: NA; CDR3 DNA: TGTGCCAGCAGCTTAGTCGGGACTGGGGCCAACGTCCTGACTTTC; CDR3 protein: CASSLVGTGANVLTF
clone size: few; J gene: TRBJ2-7; V gene: TRBV5-8; D gene: NA; CDR3 DNA: TGTGCCAGCAGCTTGGCACAGTTCGAGCAGTACTTC; CDR3 protein: CASSLAQFEQYF
clone size: NA; J gene: TRBJ2-7; V gene: TRBV20-1; D gene: TRBD1; CDR3 DNA: TGCAGTGCTAGGGGGACAGGCTTTGCCTACGAGCAGTACTTC; CDR3 protein: CSARGTGFAYEQYF
clone size: NA; J gene: TRBJ2-3; V gene: TRBV5-1; D gene: NA; CDR3 DNA: TGCGCCAGCAGCCCGAATGGAGATACGCAGTATTTT; CDR3 protein: CASSPNGDTQYF
clone size: NA; J gene: TRBJ2-3; V gene: TRBV12-3/TRBV12-4; D gene: NA; CDR3 DNA: TGTGCCAGCAGTTTCGGCGCTAGCGAAACTAGCACAGATACGCAGTATTTT; CDR3 protein: CASSFGASETSTDTQYF
clone size: many; J gene: TRBJ2-1; V gene: TRBV7-9; D gene: TRBD2; CDR3 DNA: TGTGCCAGCAGCCACGATAGCGGGGTCTCCTACAATGAGCAGTTCTTC; CDR3 protein: CASSHDSGVSYNEQFF
clone size: few; J gene: TRBJ2-7; V gene: TRBV20-1; D gene: TRBD1; CDR3 DNA: TGCAGTGCTAGAGATCCGGGACAGAATCGGGAGCAGTACTTC; CDR3 protein: CSARDPGQNREQYF
clone size: NA; J gene: TRBJ2-5; V gene: TRBV10-3; D gene: NA; CDR3 DNA: TGTGCCATCAGTGGTCAGAGATGGGAGACCCAGTACTTC; CDR3 protein: CAISGQRWETQYF
clone size: many; J gene: TRBJ1-4; V gene: TRBV20-1; D gene: NA; CDR3 DNA: TGCAGTGCCAACCCACCAGGGATTGATGAAAAACTGTTTTTT; CDR3 protein: CSANPPGIDEKLFF
clone size: NA; J gene: TRBJ1-2; V gene: TRBV4-1; D gene: NA; CDR3 DNA: TGCGCCAGCAGCCAAGGACAGACGAATAACTATGGCTACACCTTC; CDR3 protein: CASSQGQTNNYGYTF
clone size: few; J gene: TRBJ1-6; V gene: TRBV9; D gene: NA; CDR3 DNA: TGTGCCAGCAGCGTAGGGGATCCATCACCCCTCCACTTT; CDR3 protein: CASSVGDPSPLHF
clone size: few; J gene: TRBJ2-1; V gene: TRBV12-3/TRBV12-4; D gene: NA; CDR3 DNA: TGTGCCAGCAGTTTTTCCCCGGGACACCAGTACAATGAGCAGTTCTTC; CDR3 protein: CASSFSPGHQYNEQFF
clone size: NA; J gene: TRBJ1-2; V gene: TRBV12-3/TRBV12-4; D gene: TRBD1; CDR3 DNA: TGTGCCAGCAGTTTTCGGACAGGGCAAGGCTACACCTTC; CDR3 protein: CASSFRTGQGYTF
clone size: NA; J gene: TRBJ1-5; V gene: TRBV7-9; D gene: NA; CDR3 DNA: TGTGCCACCGCGGCAGGGGTGGGCAATCAGCCCCAGCATTTT; CDR3 protein: CATAAGVGNQPQHF
clone size: few; J gene: TRBJ2-1; V gene: TRBV9; D gene: TRBD2; CDR3 DNA: TGTGCCAGCAGCGTAGGGGGAGGACTAGCCTACAATGAGCAGTTCTTC; CDR3 protein: CASSVGGGLAYNEQFF
clone size: NA; J gene: TRBJ1-1; V gene: TRBV30; D gene: TRBD1; CDR3 DNA: TGTGCCTGGAGTCTCCCCGACAGGGCTACTGAAGCTTTCTTT; CDR3 protein: CAWSLPDRATEAFF
clone size: NA; J gene: TRBJ2-5; V gene: TRBV25-1; D gene: TRBD1; CDR3 DNA: TGTGCCAGCGGACAGGGGGCCCAAGAGACCCAGTACTTC; CDR3 protein: CASGQGAQETQYF